This T cell receptor beta chain is from a study of cytomegalovirus exposure and HLA in healthy donors. The overall study: The roughly 670 first-cohort repertoires shared a platform with the approximately 110 validation repertoires, as reported in a later analysis.

This clone was recorded once. Trimming took off 6 bases at V and 5 bases at J, with 16 bases between the two ends. Germline loops: CDR1 MNHEY, CDR2 SMNVEV (reference sequence). This CDR3 has 14 residues. Only in-frame clones appear in the TCRdb table, and some are missing; sequencing was by immunoSEQ multiplex PCR. This sample yields approximately 110,000 clones, of which around nine tenths are seen a single time; about 2% belongs to the top ten. The sample taken for sequencing was PBMCs. The chain carries TRBV27 and TRBJ2-5, with a possible D match to TRBD1 (8 bases). This sequence was found in a woman aged 18-29 years in good health and CMV-seronegative. The CDR3 loop reads CASSDRGLSETQYF. The CDR3 nucleotides are TGTGCCAGCAGCGACAGGGGACTATCGGAGACCCAGTACTTC.